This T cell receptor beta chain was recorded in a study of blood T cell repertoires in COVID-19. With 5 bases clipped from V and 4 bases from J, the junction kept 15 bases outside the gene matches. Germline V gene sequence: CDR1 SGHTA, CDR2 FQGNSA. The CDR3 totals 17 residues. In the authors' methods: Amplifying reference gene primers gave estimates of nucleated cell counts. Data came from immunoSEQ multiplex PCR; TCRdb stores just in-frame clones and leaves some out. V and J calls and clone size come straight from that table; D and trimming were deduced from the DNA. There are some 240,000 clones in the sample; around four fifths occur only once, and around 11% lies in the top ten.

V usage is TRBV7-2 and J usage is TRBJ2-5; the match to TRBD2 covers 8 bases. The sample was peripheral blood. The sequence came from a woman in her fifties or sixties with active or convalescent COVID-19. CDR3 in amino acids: CASSPGGLAGGGETQYF. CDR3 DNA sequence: TGTGCCAGCAGCCCGGGCGGCCTAGCGGGCGGGGGAGAGACCCAGTACTTC.